This T cell receptor (beta chain) was recorded in a study of tumor-infiltrating lymphocytes in oesophageal squamous cell carcinoma. Per germline, CDR1 SSHAT and CDR2 FNYEAQ (reference sequence). CDR3 size: 16 residues. In this sample, this clonotype turned up once. A read error may produce the germline difference seen at one junction end. TCRdb processed the PCR reads anew with MiXCR; each CDR3 protein has one entry. In the table there are over 20,000 distinct CDR3 sequences, under 35% of which are singletons. This clonotype originated in a female donor with esophageal squamous cell carcinoma. This sequence joins TRBV7-7 and TRBJ2-3, with TRBD2 identical over 12 bases. The end of the DNA is better explained by TRBJ2-5, so the J call may be wrong. Sequenced material: esophageal tumor tissue. The CDR3 DNA follows: TGTGCTAGCAGCAGAACGGGACTAGCGGGCGCGGAGACCCAGTACTTC. It yields the protein CASSRTGLAGAETQYF.